This T cell receptor beta chain was found in a study of blood T cell repertoires in COVID-19. Study-wide context: Sites in the United States, Italy and Spain provided acute and convalescent COVID-19 samples. The cDNA or gDNA used as material had been derived from T cells, B-cell-depleted T cells, or PBMCs.

Generated by immunoSEQ multiplex PCR, the TCRdb table keeps only in-frame clones and is missing some. This sample yields around 75,000 clones, of which around 80% are seen a single time; about 14% belongs to the top ten. The germline V gene encodes CDR1 LNHDA and CDR2 SQIVND (reference sequence). The germline V and J ends were trimmed by 4 bases and 4 bases, with 10 bases remaining between them. The CDR3 has 13 amino acids. Sample: peripheral blood. This clonotype was sampled from a man aged 50-59 years with COVID-19, enrolled during active disease. The chain combines TRBV19 with TRBJ1-1, with D uncertain. In DNA form, the CDR3 reads TGTGCCAGTAGTAACCCAATCAGCACTGAAGCTTTCTTT. This translates into CASSNPISTEAFF.